Listed below are T cell receptor beta chains from one sample, sequenced in a study of cytomegalovirus exposure and HLA in healthy donors. Here immunoSEQ multiplex PCR was the method, and the copy in TCRdb shows in-frame clones only, minus some. The repertoire holds about 190,000 clones, with about 83% as singletons. The sample was PBMCs. The receptors were sampled from a woman aged 50 to 60 in good health and CMV-seropositive. Each CDR3 is given with its conserved first and last residue. Each record gives: V gene, clone size, D gene, J gene, CDR3 length, CDR3 protein, CDR3 DNA. The D gene is left open where the match is weak. Not all rows give a size; the values are once, few, many and, for expanded clones, a class.

>TRBV6-1|-|-|TRBJ2-7|15
CASSSDRESSYEQYF
TGTGCCAGCAGCTCCGACAGAGAGAGCTCCTACGAGCAGTACTTC
>TRBV18|-|-|TRBJ2-3|17
CASSPPSTGPSTDTQYF
TGTGCCAGCTCACCACCGTCCACAGGACCGAGCACAGATACGCAGTATTTT
>TRBV6-4|-|-|TRBJ2-3|14
CASSERDNTDTQYF
TGTGCCAGCAGTGAGAGGGACAACACAGATACGCAGTATTTT
>TRBV4-2|-|TRBD2|TRBJ2-7|16
CASSQQLAGTSYEQYF
TGTGCCAGCAGCCAGCAACTAGCGGGGACCTCCTACGAGCAGTACTTC
>TRBV28|-|-|TRBJ2-7|14
CASRMTRNSYEQYF
TGTGCCAGCAGAATGACAAGGAACTCCTACGAGCAGTACTTC
>TRBV30|few|-|TRBJ1-1|14
CAWSVEEGGGAAFF
TGTGCCTGGAGTGTAGAGGAGGGAGGTGGAGCCGCGTTCTTT
>TRBV7-3|-|-|TRBJ2-3|14
CASSFSGGTDTQYF
TGTGCCAGCAGCTTCTCAGGGGGCACAGATACGCAGTATTTT
>TRBV7-6|-|-|TRBJ2-7|15
CASSLSGAGPYEQYF
TGTGCCAGCAGCTTGAGTGGGGCAGGGCCGTACGAGCAGTACTTC
>TRBV9|-|-|TRBJ2-3|17
CASSATQTTTSTDTQYF
TGTGCCAGCAGCGCGACTCAGACTACTACTAGCACAGATACGCAGTATTTT
>TRBV11-3|-|-|TRBJ1-3|15
CASSFDGTQGNTIYF
TGTGCCAGCAGCTTCGACGGGACACAAGGAAACACCATATATTTT
>TRBV7-2|-|TRBD2|TRBJ2-1|16
CASSPTGTITYNEQFF
TGTGCCAGCAGCCCGACGGGGACTATCACTTACAATGAGCAGTTCTTC
>TRBV27|-|TRBD1|TRBJ1-4|14
CASSYRGLGEKLFF
TGTGCCAGCAGTTACAGGGGGCTCGGTGAAAAACTGTTTTTT
>TRBV7-9|-|TRBD1|TRBJ1-5|17
CASSLALQGAENQPQHF
TGTGCCAGCAGCTTAGCATTACAGGGGGCTGAGAATCAGCCCCAGCATTTT
>TRBV19|once|-|TRBJ2-7|12
CASSIGTYEQYF
TGTGCCAGTAGTATCGGGACCTACGAGCAGTACTTC
>TRBV19|-|-|TRBJ2-7|13
CASSIVDSNEQYF
TGTGCCAGTAGTATTGTCGACAGCAACGAGCAGTACTTC
>TRBV4-1|-|TRBD2|TRBJ2-1|15
CASSLRRTSGHEQFF
TGCGCCAGCAGCCTCCGGCGGACTAGCGGTCATGAGCAGTTCTTC
>TRBV5-6|-|TRBD1|TRBJ1-1|15
CASSLTGPRNTEAFF
TGTGCCAGCAGTTTGACAGGGCCTCGGAACACTGAAGCTTTCTTT
>TRBV13|-|TRBD2|TRBJ2-3|18
CASSPRRKRGTRTDTQYF
TGTGCCAGCAGCCCCCGGCGGAAGCGGGGGACCCGCACAGATACGCAGTATTTT
>TRBV25-1|-|TRBD1|TRBJ2-1|13
CASSRTGDSEQFF
TGTGCCAGCAGTAGGACAGGGGACTCCGAGCAGTTCTTC
>TRBV2|once|-|TRBJ2-7|13
CASKWAESYEQYF
TGTGCCAGCAAATGGGCCGAATCCTACGAGCAGTACTTC
>TRBV10-1|-|TRBD2|TRBJ2-1|14
CASSASGGPREQFF
TGCGCCAGCAGTGCTAGCGGGGGGCCTAGGGAGCAGTTCTTC
>TRBV7-3|-|TRBD2|TRBJ2-1|16
CASSLRAGGSYNEQFF
TGTGCCAGCAGTCTCCGAGCGGGGGGTTCCTACAATGAGCAGTTCTTC
>TRBV6-5|-|-|TRBJ2-3|15
CASSVFGGETDTQYF
TGTGCCAGCAGTGTCTTCGGTGGTGAGACAGATACGCAGTATTTT
>TRBV6-6|once|-|TRBJ2-1|14
CASMESAGYNEQFF
TGTGCCAGCATGGAGTCAGCCGGATACAATGAGCAGTTCTTC
>TRBV19|few|-|TRBJ2-3|14
CASSISSRTDTQYF
TGTGCCAGTAGTATTTCTTCCCGCACAGATACGCAGTATTTT
>TRBV5-1|few|TRBD1|TRBJ2-7|13
CASSKSTQGLAYF
TGCGCCAGCAGCAAGAGCACACAGGGGTTGGCGTACTTC
>TRBV11-3|-|-|TRBJ2-2|14
CASSLRGNTGELFF
TGTGCCAGCAGCTTACGGGGGAACACCGGGGAGCTGTTTTTT
>TRBV6-4|-|-|TRBJ2-5|13
CASSVRHGETQYF
TGTGCCAGCAGTGTTCGACATGGGGAGACCCAGTACTTC
>TRBV27|-|-|TRBJ1-6|15
CASRTRVPYNSPLHF
TGTGCCAGCCGCACGCGGGTCCCTTATAATTCACCCCTCCACTTT
>TRBV6-5|-|TRBD1|TRBJ1-1|13
CASSGYRGSEAFF
TGTGCCAGCAGTGGATACAGGGGGTCTGAAGCTTTCTTT
>TRBV7-3|-|-|TRBJ2-7|13
CASSSGQTYEQYF
TGTGCCAGCAGCTCAGGGCAGACCTACGAGCAGTACTTC
>TRBV7-9|-|-|TRBJ2-5|17
CASSSPRQLKIQETQYF
TGTGCCAGCAGCTCGCCGCGACAGCTAAAAATCCAAGAGACCCAGTACTTC
>TRBV28|-|-|TRBJ1-4|13
CASSFSGVGKLFF
TGTGCCAGCAGTTTTTCGGGGGTCGGAAAACTGTTTTTT
>TRBV9|-|-|TRBJ1-6|14
CASSPLTGDSPLHF
TGTGCCAGCAGCCCCCTGACGGGGGACTCACCCCTCCACTTT
>TRBV6-1|-|TRBD1|TRBJ1-2|15
CASSQPSGQGYGYTF
TGTGCCAGCAGCCAACCCTCGGGACAGGGCTATGGCTACACCTTC
>TRBV2|-|TRBD2|TRBJ2-3|15
CATRLAGVSTDTQYF
TGTGCCACCCGACTAGCGGGGGTCAGCACAGATACGCAGTATTTT
>TRBV9|-|TRBD1|TRBJ2-5|13
CASKGDRQETQYF
TGTGCCAGCAAGGGGGACAGACAAGAGACCCAGTACTTC
>TRBV6-5|-|TRBD1|TRBJ2-6|14
CASSTGGGANVLTF
TGTGCCAGCAGTACAGGGGGTGGGGCCAACGTCCTGACTTTC
>TRBV18|-|-|TRBJ1-1|13
CASSPTAGFEAFF
TGTGCCAGCTCACCCACAGCAGGGTTTGAAGCTTTCTTT
>TRBV6-4|-|-|TRBJ1-2|13
CASSDDRRYGYTF
TGTGCCAGCAGTGACGACAGGAGGTATGGCTACACCTTC
>TRBV15|-|-|TRBJ2-1|15
CATSRAPGGYNEQFF
TGTGCCACCAGCAGAGCACCAGGGGGGTACAATGAGCAGTTCTTC
>TRBV28|-|-|TRBJ1-5|13
CASAGRVYGPQHF
TGTGCCAGCGCAGGCAGGGTTTATGGGCCCCAGCATTTT
>TRBV7-9|-|TRBD1|TRBJ1-2|13
CASSSPRTGGYTF
TGTGCCAGCAGCTCGCCCCGGACAGGCGGCTACACCTTC